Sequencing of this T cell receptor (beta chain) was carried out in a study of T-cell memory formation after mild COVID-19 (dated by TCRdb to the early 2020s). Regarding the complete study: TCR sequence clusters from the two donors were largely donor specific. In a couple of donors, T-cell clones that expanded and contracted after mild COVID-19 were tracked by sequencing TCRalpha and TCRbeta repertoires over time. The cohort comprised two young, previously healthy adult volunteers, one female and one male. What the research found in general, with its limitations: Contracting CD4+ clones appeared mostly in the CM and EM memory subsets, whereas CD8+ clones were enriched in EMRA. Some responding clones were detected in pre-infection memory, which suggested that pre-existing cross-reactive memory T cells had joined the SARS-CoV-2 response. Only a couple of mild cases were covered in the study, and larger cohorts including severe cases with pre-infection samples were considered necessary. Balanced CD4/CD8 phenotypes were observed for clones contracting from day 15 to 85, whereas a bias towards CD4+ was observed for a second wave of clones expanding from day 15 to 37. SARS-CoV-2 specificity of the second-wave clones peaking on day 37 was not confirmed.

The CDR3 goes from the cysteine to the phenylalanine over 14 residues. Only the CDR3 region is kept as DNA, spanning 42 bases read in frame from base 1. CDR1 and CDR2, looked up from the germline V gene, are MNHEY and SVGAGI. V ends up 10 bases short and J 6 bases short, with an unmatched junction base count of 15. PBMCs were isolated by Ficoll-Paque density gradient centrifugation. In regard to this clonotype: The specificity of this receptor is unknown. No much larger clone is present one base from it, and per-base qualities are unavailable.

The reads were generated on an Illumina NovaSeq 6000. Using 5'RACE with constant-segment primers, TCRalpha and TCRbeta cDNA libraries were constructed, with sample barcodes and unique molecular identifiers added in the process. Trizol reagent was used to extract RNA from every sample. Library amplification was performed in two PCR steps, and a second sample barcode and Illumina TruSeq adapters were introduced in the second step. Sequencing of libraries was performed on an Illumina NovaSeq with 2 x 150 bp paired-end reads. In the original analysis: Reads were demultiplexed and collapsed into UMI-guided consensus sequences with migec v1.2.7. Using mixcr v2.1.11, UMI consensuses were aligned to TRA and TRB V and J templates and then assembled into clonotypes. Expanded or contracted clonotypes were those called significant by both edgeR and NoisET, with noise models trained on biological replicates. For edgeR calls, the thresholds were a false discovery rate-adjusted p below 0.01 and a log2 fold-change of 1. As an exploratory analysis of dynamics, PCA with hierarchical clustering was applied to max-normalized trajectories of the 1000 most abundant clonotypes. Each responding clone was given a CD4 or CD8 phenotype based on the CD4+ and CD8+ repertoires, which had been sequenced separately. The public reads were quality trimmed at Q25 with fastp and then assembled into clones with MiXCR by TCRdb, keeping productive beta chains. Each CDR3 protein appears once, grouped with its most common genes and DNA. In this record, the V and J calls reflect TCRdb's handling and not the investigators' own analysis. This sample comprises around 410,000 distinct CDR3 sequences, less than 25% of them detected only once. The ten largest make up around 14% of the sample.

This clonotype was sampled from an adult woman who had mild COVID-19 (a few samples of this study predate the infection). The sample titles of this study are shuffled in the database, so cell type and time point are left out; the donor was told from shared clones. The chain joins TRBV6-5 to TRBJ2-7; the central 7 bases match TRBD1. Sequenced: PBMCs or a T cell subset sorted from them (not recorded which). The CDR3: CATSLQGLDGEQYF. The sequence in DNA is TGTGCCACTTCGCTACAGGGGTTGGATGGCGAGCAGTACTTC.